The 8 T cell receptor beta chains presented below share a single source sample, sequenced in a study of cytomegalovirus exposure and HLA in healthy donors. PCR employed 60 Vbeta and 13 Jbeta primers. The data were produced by immunoSEQ multiplex PCR, yet TCRdb's version contains in-frame clones alone and is incomplete. The sample holds 150,000 to 200,000 clones; 70% to 85% are singletons and the top ten take under 2.5%. The sample comprised PBMCs. The receptor source for this set is a man over 45 in good health and CMV-seropositive.

This rearrangement joins TRBV14 to TRBJ2-7; TRBD2 aligns across 8 bases. Trimming cost V 4 bases and J 3 bases; bases outside gene matches: 8. The V gene's germline CDR1 is SGHDN and CDR2 FVKESK. This CDR3 is 15 amino acids long. CDR3 sequence reads: CASSPLAGLFYEQYF. In DNA, the CDR3 is TGTGCCAGCAGCCCGTTAGCGGGGTTATTCTACGAGCAGTACTTC.

The V call is TRBV6-5, the J call TRBJ2-5; 8 bases are a match to TRBD1. With 6 bases clipped from V and 5 bases from J, the junction kept 5 bases outside the gene matches. The CDR3 totals 13 residues. In germline, CDR1 is MNHEY, CDR2 SVGAGI. The CDR3 coding sequence is TGTGCCAGCAGGTCAGGGGGCTGGGAGACCCAGTACTTC. As protein: CASRSGGWETQYF.

V and J are TRBV20-1 and TRBJ1-2, with a weak D call TRBD1 (5 bases). In germline, CDR1 is DFQATT, CDR2 SNEGSKA (reference sequence). This CDR3 has 9 residues. CDR3 DNA: TGCAACGGGGGAGACGGCTACACCTTC. It codes for CNGGDGYTF.

The V gene is TRBV2, the J gene TRBJ2-7; D is possibly TRBD2 (6 bases). The CDR3 is made up of 15 amino acids. V dropped 9 bases and J dropped 0 bases, with 18 bases sitting between them. Germline loops: CDR1 SNHLY, CDR2 FYNNEI. The CDR3 spells CASKVYSGISYEQYF. The CDR3 bases are TGTGCCAGTAAGGTATATAGCGGAATCTCCTACGAGCAGTACTTC.

This chain links TRBV9 with TRBJ2-7; D is possibly TRBD2 (5 bases). Germline V CDR1 and CDR2: SGDLS, YYNGEE. Deletions cut 0 bases from V and 2 bases from J, with 9 bases between. The CDR3 totals 14 residues. The CDR3 DNA sequence: TGTGCCAGCAGCGTAGTGGACGGGGCCTACGAGCAGTACTTC. This encodes CASSVVDGAYEQYF.

This chain connects TRBV4-3 to TRBJ1-1, with D uncertain. V shed 1 base and J shed 4 bases, with 7 bases lying between them. The V gene's germline CDR1 is LGHNA and CDR2 YSLEER. CDR3 size: 13 residues. CDR3 region: CASSQGRSTEAFF. For the CDR3, the DNA is TGCGCCAGCAGCCAAGGCAGGTCCACTGAAGCTTTCTTT.

This chain joins TRBV5-1 and TRBJ2-3, with TRBD2 identical over 15 bases. The CDR3 has 17 amino acids. CDR1 and CDR2 (germline): SGHRS, YFSETQ. Trimming took 4 bases from V and 9 from J; bases not matched to a gene: 12. The CDR3 bases are TGCGCCAGCAGCCCTCCCGGGACTAGCGGGGGGTACGGGACGCAGTATTTT. Translation gives CASSPPGTSGGYGTQYF.

The chain couples TRBV19 to TRBJ2-7, with D perhaps TRBD1 (7 bases). Trimming stripped 6 bases from V and 0 bases from J, with 12 bases between. In germline, CDR1 is LNHDA, CDR2 SQIVND (reference sequence). There are 14 residues in the CDR3. As DNA, the CDR3 is TGTGCCAGTAGCCCGCAGGGGGGCTCCTACGAGCAGTACTTC. It translates to CASSPQGGSYEQYF.